This T cell receptor (beta chain) derives from a study of blood T cell repertoires in COVID-19. Cohort assignment relied on participant-reported clinical history. Repertoires were generated with immunoSEQ multiplex PCR, while TCRdb's copy carries only in-frame clones and drops some. Of approximately 210,000 clones listed, 87% are singletons. Germline V gene sequence: CDR1 MDHEN, CDR2 SYDVKM. This CDR3 has 14 amino acids. J was trimmed by 1 base and V by 2 bases; bases with no gene match: 0. Sequencing was carried out using PBMCs or T cells enriched from blood (not recorded which). This clonotype was obtained from a man aged 30 to 39 in a cohort exposed to, infected with or recovered from COVID-19 (not recorded which). This rearrangement joins TRBV28 to TRBJ1-1; 8 bases fit TRBD1. In DNA, the CDR3 is TGTGCCAGCAGTTTAGGACAGGGGAACACTGAAGCTTTCTTT. This sequence encodes CASSLGQGNTEAFF.